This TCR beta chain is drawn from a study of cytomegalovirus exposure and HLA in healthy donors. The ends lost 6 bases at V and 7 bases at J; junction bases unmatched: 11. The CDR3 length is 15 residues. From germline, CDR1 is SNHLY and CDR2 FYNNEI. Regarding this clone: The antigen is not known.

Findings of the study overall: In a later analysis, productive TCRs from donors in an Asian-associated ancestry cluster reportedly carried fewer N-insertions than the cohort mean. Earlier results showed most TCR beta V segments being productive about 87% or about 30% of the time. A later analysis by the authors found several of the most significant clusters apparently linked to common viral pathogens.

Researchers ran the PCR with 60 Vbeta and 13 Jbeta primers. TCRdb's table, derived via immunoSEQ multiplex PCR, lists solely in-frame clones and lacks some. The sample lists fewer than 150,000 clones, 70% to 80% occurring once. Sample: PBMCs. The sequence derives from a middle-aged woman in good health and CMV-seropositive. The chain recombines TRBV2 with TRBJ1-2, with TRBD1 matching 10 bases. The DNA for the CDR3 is TGTGCCAGCAGCTGGGAAGGGACAGGGGTCACTGGCTACACCTTC. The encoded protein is CASSWEGTGVTGYTF. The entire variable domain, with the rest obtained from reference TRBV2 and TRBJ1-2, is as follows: EPEVTQTPSHQVTQMGQEVILRCVPISNHLYFYWYRQILGQKVEFLVSFYNNEISEKSEIFDDQFSVERPDGSNFTLKIRSTKLEDSAMYFCASSWEGTGVTGYTFGSGTRLTVV.